The clone carrying this TCR beta chain is labeled medium-sized. This CDR3 is built from 15 residues. Deletions cut 1 base from V and 2 bases from J, with 10 bases between. Germline V lookup: CDR1 MNHEY, CDR2 SMNVEV (reference sequence). The sample originates from a study of blood T cell repertoires in COVID-19. The wider study: PBMCs, B-cell-depleted T cells, or T cells were the source of the cDNA or gDNA that made up the material.

As processed by the authors: Researchers report that nucleated cell counts were estimated from reference gene primer amplification. Clones were sequenced by immunoSEQ multiplex PCR, and TCRdb holds only the in-frame ones, with some missing. The V and J calls and clone size come from that table; D and trimming were worked out from the DNA. The sample includes about 70,000 clones, approximately 78% of them seen just once. The chain employs TRBV27 and TRBJ2-3, with D possibly matching TRBD1 (6 bases). Sequenced material: peripheral blood. The sequence came from a human donor in a cohort sampled during active COVID-19. DNA of the CDR3: TGTGCCAGCAGTTTATATGCAGGGGTCACAGATACGCAGTATTTT. Translated: CASSLYAGVTDTQYF.